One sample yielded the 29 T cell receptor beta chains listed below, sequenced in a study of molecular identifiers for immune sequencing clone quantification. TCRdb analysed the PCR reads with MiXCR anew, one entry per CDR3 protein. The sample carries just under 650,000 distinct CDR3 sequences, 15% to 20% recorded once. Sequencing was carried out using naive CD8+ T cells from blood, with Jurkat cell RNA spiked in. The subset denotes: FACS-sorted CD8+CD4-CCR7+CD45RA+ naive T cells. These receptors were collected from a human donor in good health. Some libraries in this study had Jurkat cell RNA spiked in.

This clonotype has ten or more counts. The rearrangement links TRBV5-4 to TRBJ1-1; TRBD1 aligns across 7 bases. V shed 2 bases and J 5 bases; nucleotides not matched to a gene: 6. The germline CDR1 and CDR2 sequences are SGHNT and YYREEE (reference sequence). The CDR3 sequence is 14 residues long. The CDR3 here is CASSFRGQGTEAFF. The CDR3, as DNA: TGTGCCAGCAGCTTTAGGGGGCAGGGGACTGAAGCTTTCTTT.

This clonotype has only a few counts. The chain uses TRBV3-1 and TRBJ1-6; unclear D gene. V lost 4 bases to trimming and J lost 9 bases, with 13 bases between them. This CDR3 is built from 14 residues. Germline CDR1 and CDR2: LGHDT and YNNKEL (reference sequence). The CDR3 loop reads CASSLVERSSPLHF. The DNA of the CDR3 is TGTGCCAGCAGCCTAGTCGAACGGAGTTCACCCCTCCACTTT.

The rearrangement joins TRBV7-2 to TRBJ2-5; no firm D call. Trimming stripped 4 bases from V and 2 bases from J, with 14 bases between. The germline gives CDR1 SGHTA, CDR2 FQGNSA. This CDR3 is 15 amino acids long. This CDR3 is CASSYYDMIQETQYF. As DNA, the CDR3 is TGTGCCAGCAGCTACTATGACATGATTCAAGAGACCCAGTACTTC. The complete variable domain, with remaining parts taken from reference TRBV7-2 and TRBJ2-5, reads GAGVSQSPSNKVTEKGKDVELRCDPISGHTALYWYRQSLGQGLEFLIYFQGNSAPDKSGLPSDRFSAERTGGSVSTLTIQRTQQEDSAVYLCASSYYDMIQETQYFGPGTRLLVL.

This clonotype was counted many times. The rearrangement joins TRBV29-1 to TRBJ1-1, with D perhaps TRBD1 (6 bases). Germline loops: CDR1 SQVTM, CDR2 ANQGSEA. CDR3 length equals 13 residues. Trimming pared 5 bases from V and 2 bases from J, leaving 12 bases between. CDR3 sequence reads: CSVQTGVNTEAFF. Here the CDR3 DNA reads TGCAGCGTTCAGACAGGAGTTAACACTGAAGCTTTCTTT.

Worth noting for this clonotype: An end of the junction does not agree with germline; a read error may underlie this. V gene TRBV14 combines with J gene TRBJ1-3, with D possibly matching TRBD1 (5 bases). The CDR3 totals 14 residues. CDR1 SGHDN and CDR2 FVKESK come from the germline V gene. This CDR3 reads CASSQDQGGNTVYF. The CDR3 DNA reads TGTGCCAGCAGCCAAGACCAGGGAGGAAACACCGTATATTTT. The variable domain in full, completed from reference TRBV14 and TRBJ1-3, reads EAGVTQFPSHSVIEKGQTVTLRCDPISGHDNLYWYRRVMGKEIKFLLHFVKESKQDESGMPNNRFLAERTGGTYSTLKVQPAELEDSGVYFCASSQDQGGNTVYFGEGSWLTVV.

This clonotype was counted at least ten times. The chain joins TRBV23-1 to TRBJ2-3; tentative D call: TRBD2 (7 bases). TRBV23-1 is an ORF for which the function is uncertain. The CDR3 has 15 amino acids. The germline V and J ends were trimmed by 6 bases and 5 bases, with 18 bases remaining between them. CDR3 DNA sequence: TGCGCCAGCAGCCTCGCTGGGGGGGCGGAAGATACGCAGTATTTT. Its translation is CASSLAGGAEDTQYF.

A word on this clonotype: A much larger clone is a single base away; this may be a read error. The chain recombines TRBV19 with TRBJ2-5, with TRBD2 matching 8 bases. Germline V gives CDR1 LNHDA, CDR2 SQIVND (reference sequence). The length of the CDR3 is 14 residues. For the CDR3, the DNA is TGTGCCAGTAGTATATCGGGGGGGCAAGAGGCCCAGTACTTC. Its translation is CASSISGGQEAQYF.

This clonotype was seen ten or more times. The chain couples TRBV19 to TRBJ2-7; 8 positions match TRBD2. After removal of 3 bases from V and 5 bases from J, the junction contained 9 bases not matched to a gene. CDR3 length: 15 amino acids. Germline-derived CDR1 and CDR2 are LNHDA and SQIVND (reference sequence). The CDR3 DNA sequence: TGTGCCAGTAGTATCCAGAGCGGGAGCTTCCACGAGCAGTACTTC. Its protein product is CASSIQSGSFHEQYF.

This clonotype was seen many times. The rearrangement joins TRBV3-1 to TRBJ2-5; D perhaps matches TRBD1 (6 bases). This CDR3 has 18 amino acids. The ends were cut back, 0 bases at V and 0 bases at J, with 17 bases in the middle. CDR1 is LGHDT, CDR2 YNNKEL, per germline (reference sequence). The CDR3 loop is CASSQESARTADQETQYF. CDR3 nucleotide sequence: TGTGCCAGCAGCCAAGAATCGGCAAGGACAGCAGACCAAGAGACCCAGTACTTC.

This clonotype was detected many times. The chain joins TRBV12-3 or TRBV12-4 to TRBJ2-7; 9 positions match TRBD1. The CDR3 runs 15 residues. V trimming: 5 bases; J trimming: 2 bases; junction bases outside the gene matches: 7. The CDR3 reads CASSVSRDRAYEQYF. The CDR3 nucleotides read TGTGCCAGCAGTGTGAGCCGGGACAGGGCCTACGAGCAGTACTTC.

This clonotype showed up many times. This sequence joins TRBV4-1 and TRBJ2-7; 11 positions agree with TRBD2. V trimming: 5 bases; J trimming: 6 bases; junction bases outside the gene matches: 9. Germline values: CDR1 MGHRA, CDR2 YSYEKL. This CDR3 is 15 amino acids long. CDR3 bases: TGCGCCAGCAGCAAAATAGCGGGAGGGCCTTTCGAGCAGTACTTC. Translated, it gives CASSKIAGGPFEQYF.

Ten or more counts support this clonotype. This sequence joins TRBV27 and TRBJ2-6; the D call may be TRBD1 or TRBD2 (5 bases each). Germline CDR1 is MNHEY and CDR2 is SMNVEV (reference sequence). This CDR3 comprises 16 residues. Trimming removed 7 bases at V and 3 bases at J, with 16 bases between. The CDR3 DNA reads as TGTGCCAGCAAACCCTTGGGGGTTAGTGGGGCCAACGTCCTGACTTTC. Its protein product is CASKPLGVSGANVLTF.

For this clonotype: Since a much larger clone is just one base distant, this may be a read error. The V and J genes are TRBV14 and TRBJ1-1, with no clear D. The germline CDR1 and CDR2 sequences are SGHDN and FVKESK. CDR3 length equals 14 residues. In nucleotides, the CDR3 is TGTGCCAGCGGCCAAGTGGGCAGCCACACTGAAGCTTTCTTT. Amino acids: CASGQVGSHTEAFF. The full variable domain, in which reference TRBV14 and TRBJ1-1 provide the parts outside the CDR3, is EAGVTQFPSHSVIEKGQTVTLRCDPISGHDNLYWYRRVMGKEIKFLLHFVKESKQDESGMPNNRFLAERTGGTYSTLKVQPAELEDSGVYFCASGQVGSHTEAFFGQGTRLTVV.

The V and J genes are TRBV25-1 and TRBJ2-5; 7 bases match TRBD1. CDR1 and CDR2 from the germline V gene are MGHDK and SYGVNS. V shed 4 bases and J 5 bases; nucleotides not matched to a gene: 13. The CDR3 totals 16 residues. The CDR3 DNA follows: TGTGCCAGCAGTGCTCGGGACAGTCTATATCGGGAGACCCAGTACTTC. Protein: CASSARDSLYRETQYF.

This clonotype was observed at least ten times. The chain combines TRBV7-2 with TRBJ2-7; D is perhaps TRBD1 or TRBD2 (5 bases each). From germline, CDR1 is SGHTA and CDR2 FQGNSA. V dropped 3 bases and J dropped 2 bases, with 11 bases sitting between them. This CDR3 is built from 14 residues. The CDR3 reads CASSFTGAPYEQYF. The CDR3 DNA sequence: TGTGCCAGCAGCTTCACCGGGGCCCCCTACGAGCAGTACTTC.

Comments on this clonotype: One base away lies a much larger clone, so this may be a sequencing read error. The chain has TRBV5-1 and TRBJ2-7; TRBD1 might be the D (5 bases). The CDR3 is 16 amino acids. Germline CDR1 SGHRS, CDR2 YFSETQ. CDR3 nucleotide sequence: TGCGCCAACAGCTTGGAACCGACAGACATAGCCTACGAGCAGTACTTC. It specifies CANSLEPTDIAYEQYF.

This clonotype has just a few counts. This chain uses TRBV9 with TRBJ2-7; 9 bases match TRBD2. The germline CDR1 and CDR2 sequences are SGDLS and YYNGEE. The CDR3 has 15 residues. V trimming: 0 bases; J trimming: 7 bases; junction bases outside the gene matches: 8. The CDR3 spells CASSVEGLARGEQYF. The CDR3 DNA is TGTGCCAGCAGCGTAGAAGGACTAGCGAGAGGAGAGCAGTACTTC.

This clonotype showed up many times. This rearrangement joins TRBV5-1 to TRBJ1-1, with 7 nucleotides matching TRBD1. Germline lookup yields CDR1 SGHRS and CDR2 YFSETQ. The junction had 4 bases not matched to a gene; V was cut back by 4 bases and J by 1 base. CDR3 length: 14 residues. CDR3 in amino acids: CASSHGTANTEAFF. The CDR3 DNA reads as TGCGCCAGCAGCCACGGGACAGCGAACACTGAAGCTTTCTTT.

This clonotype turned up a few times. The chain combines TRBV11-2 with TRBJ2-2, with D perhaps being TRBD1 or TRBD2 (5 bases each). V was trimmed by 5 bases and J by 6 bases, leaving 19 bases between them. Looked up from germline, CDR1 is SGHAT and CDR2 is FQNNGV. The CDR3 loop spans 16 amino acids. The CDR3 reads CASSVFPQGEAGELFF. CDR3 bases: TGTGCCAGCAGCGTATTTCCGCAGGGAGAGGCCGGGGAGCTGTTTTTT.

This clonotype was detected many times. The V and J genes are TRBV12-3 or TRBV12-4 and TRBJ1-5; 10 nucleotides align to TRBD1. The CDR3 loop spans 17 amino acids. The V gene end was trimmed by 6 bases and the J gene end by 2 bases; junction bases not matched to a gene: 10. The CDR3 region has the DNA TGTGCCAGCAGCGACAGGGGGCTCGGATTTGGCAATCAGCCCCAGCATTTT. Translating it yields CASSDRGLGFGNQPQHF.

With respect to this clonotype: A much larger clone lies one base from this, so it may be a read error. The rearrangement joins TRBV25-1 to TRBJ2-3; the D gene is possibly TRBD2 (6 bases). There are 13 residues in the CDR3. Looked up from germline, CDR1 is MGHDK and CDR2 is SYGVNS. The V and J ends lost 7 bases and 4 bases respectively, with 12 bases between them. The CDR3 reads CASTESSADTQYF. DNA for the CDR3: TGTGCCAGCACTGAGTCTAGCGCAGATACGCAGTATTTT.

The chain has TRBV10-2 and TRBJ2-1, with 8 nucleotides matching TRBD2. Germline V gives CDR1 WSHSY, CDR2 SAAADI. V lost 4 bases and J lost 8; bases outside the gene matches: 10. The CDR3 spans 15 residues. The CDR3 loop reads CASSGLAYASDEQFF. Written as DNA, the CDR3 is TGCGCCAGCAGTGGACTAGCGTACGCAAGCGATGAGCAGTTCTTC.

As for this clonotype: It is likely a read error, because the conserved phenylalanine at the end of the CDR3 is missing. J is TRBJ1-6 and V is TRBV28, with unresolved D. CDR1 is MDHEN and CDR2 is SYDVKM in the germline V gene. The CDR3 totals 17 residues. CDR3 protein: CASSTLEGSSYNSPLHL. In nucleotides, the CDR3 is TGCGCCAGCAGTACGCTCGAAGGCAGCTCCTATAATTCACCCCTCCACCTT.

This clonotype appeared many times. CDR3 sequence (DNA): TGTGCCAGCGGGCTAGCGGGAGCCTCATTCCGCACAGATACGCAGTATTTT. Translating gives CASGLAGASFRTDTQYF. The V call is TRBV7-9, the J call TRBJ2-3; TRBD2 aligns across 10 bases. Germline loops: CDR1 SEHNR, CDR2 FQNEAQ (reference sequence). This CDR3 contains 17 residues. J lost 1 base, V lost 8 bases, and 12 bases had no gene match. Based on the CDR3 plus reference TRBV7-9 and TRBJ2-3, the full variable domain is DTGVSQNPRHKITKRGQNVTFRCDPISEHNRLYWYRQTLGQGPEFLTYFQNEAQLEKSRLLSDRFSAERPKGSFSTLEIQRTEQGDSAMYLCASGLAGASFRTDTQYFGPGTRLTVL.

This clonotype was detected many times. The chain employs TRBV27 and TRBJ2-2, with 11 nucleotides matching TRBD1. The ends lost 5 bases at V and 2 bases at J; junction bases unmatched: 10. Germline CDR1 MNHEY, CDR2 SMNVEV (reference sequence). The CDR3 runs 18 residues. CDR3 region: CASSDPGTGGINTGELFF. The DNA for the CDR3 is TGTGCCAGCAGTGATCCCGGGACAGGGGGAATAAACACCGGGGAGCTGTTTTTT.

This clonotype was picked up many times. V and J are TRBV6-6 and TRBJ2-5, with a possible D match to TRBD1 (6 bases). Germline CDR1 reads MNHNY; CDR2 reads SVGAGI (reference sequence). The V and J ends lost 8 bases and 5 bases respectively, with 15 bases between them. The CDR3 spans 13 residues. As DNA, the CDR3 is TGTGCCAGCGGAGACAGGTTGCAGGAGACCCAGTACTTC. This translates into CASGDRLQETQYF.

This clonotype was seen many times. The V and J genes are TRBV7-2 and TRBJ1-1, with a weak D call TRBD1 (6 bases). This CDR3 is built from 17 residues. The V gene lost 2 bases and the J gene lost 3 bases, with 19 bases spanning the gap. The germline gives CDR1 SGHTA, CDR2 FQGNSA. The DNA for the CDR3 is TGTGCCAGCAGCTTAACCGGGACAATGAGGACGGACACTGAAGCTTTCTTT. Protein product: CASSLTGTMRTDTEAFF.

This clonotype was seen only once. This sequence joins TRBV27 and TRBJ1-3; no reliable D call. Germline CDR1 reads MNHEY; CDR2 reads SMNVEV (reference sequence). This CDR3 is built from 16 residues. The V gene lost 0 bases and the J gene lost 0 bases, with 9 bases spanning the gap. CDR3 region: CASSLSAGLSGNTIYF. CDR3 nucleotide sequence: TGTGCCAGCAGTTTATCGGCAGGCCTCTCTGGAAACACCATATATTTT.

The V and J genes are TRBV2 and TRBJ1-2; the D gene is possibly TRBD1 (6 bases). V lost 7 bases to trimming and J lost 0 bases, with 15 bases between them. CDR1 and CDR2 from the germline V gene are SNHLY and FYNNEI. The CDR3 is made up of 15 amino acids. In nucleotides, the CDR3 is TGTGCCAGCACCTTGACAGGACCAGCTAACTATGGCTACACCTTC. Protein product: CASTLTGPANYGYTF.